The T cell receptor (beta chain) described here comes from a study of blood T cells in healthy people across ages (dated by TCRdb to about 2015). Concerning the study at large: In model experiments, template switching captured about one uniquely barcoded TCR beta cDNA molecule for every two T cells. Age-related changes in TCR beta repertoire diversity were measured in the study by deep sequencing normalized with unique cDNA molecular identifiers. The donors were split into four age groups: young (average 16 years), middle-aged (39), aged (approximately 59) and long-lived (roughly 86). Using the same blood draw, the study looked at two additional independent replicas of 1 million unique cDNA reads for two donors, one aged 18 to 30 and the other aged 80 or older.

Study-wide conclusions, independent of this receptor: There was a strong correlation between observed TCR beta diversity and the percentage of naive T cells measured by flow cytometry. Estimates of total diversity based on one million sequenced T cells were considered lower bounds and underestimates. Conclusive comparison of naive and antigen-experienced compartments was prevented by the profiling of bulk unsorted PBMCs. The long-lived group showed more naive CD4+ T cells, fewer expanded clones and increased TCR diversity than the aged group, suggesting age selection. The CMV infection status of donors was not known, potentially confounding age-related changes in expanded clonotypes. As age increased, observed TCR beta diversity per million T cells dropped in a roughly linear way, and a significant reduction was already evident by age about 40.

Donors were approximately 42 systemically healthy Caucasian individuals from Russia aged roughly 6 to 90 years. Each donor gave ten milliliters of peripheral blood, drawn into EDTA-treated Vacutainer tubes. Ficoll-Paque density-gradient centrifugation was used to isolate PBMCs, with at least 6.5 million per sample. Trizol reagent was used to extract total RNA from the PBMCs, yielding at least 6 micrograms per sample. For every donor, flow cytometry on a PBMC aliquot measured the percentage of naive CD45RAhigh/CD27high T cells. This clonotype was found many times. No cognate antigen has been identified for it. The record has no base qualities; no much larger clone is one base away. Libraries were made using 5' RACE. The sequencer was an Illumina HiSeq 2500. The second PCR ran for roughly 7 to 11 cycles and used a J-beta primer mix along with a sample-barcoded 5' primer. Each TCR beta cDNA molecule received a unique molecular identifier from a template-switch 5' adaptor carrying 12 random nucleotides. Each sample yielded at least 3 million CDR3-containing paired-end reads. First-strand cDNA synthesis was performed from all RNA using the Mint cDNA synthesis kit, with priming by a TRBC-specific oligonucleotide. All cDNA was treated with uracil-DNA glycosylase and then went through a first 18-cycle PCR with the universal primers M1SS and BC2_uni_R. Per the authors' processing: Normalization of each sample was performed by random selection of 1 million high-quality reads, each carrying a distinct molecular identifier. Instead of being binned into consensus sequences, reads that shared molecular identifiers were thrown out. MiTCR, run with a Q25 quality threshold and the strictest error-elimination algorithm, handled CDR3 identification, clonotype clustering and error correction. Lower-bound total TCR beta diversity was estimated with a nonparametric unseen species model using Euler transformation. Using fastp trimming at Q25 and MiXCR clonotype assembly, TCRdb reanalyzed the public sequencing data and kept in-frame beta chains. Each CDR3 protein appears once, grouped with its most common genes and DNA. The V and J calls reflect TCRdb's pipeline rather than the authors' work. This sample gives about 930,000 distinct CDR3 sequences in total; 25% to 35% of them show up just once. The leading ten clones occupy roughly 10% of the sample.

Including the terminal cysteine and phenylalanine, the CDR3 comprises 15 residues. This entry keeps only the CDR3 DNA: 45 bases, framed from base 1. V gives up 1 base and J gives up 0 bases, and the segment between their germline ends measures 13 bases. Via the germline V gene (reference sequence), CDR1 is DFQATT and CDR2 SNEGSKA. These sequences were also reported in another study, on T cells of mothers and their children. The second paper states: Nine systemically healthy Caucasian individuals, comprising three mothers and their six children, were included as donors. cDNA synthesis consumed the entire amount of extracted RNA, loaded at 1.5 ug RNA in each 15 ul reaction. In the second PCR, sample barcodes and 2-4 random nucleotides were introduced via the M1S primer. Over 8 million TCR beta CDR3 reads were obtained for each mother, and approximately 3 million reads were obtained for each child. TCR recombination output is similarly shaped by thymic selection in related and unrelated pairs, with a minor effect exerted by inherited differences. Normalized repertoire overlap was always found to be slightly, but never significantly, higher in related mother-child pairs than in unrelated mother-child pairs. No persistent microchimeric T cell clones were found, with a detection sensitivity of approximately 100 clones per million clonotypes. In the study, deep NGS was used to compare the TCR beta repertoires of mothers and children, and features distinguishing related mother-child pairs from unrelated individuals were sought. The mean age was roughly 36 +/- 4 years for the mothers and around 11 +/- 4 years for the children. After adapter ligation was performed with NEBNext reagents, the libraries were sequenced on an Illumina HiSeq 2000 with 100+100 nt paired-end reads. To avoid cross-contamination, the mother libraries and the child libraries were prepared a month apart and sequenced in separate runs. For each donor, somewhere between roughly 450,000 and 2,100,000 distinct TCR beta clonotypes were identified. Naive TCR beta clonotypes were estimated from low-frequency clonotypes matched to each donor's FACS-determined naive share, without sorting.

Material: blood. The sequence is built from TRBV20-1 and TRBJ2-7; TRBD2 is possibly the D segment (5 matching bases). The receptor comes from a woman aged 40 to 50 in good health. Here the CDR3 is given as CSARGVTAGSYEQYF. The bases are TGCAGTGCTAGAGGAGTTACGGCGGGCTCCTACGAGCAGTACTTC.